The 17 T cell receptor beta chains given below trace back to one sample, sequenced in a study of blood T cell repertoires in COVID-19. The data were produced by immunoSEQ multiplex PCR, yet TCRdb's version contains in-frame clones alone and is incomplete. The table records 170,000 or so clones, approximately 91% of them present only once. Sequencing used peripheral blood. These receptor sequences come from a man aged 45 to 65 with acute or convalescent COVID-19.

CDR3 loop: CASSQAAGGQETQYF. Written as DNA, the CDR3 is TGTGCCAGCAGCCAGGCGGCCGGGGGACAAGAGACCCAGTACTTC. The chain recombines TRBV3-1 (or the pseudogene TRBV3-2) with TRBJ2-5; perhaps TRBD2 as D (6 bases). The length of the CDR3 is 15 residues. Germline V gene data show CDR1 as LGHDT and CDR2 as YNNKEL (reference sequence). Deletions cut 3 bases from V and 2 bases from J, with 13 bases between.

CDR3 residues: CASRGTGGFAEAFF. The CDR3 DNA is TGTGCCAGCAGGGGGACAGGGGGCTTCGCTGAAGCTTTCTTT. The V call is TRBV6-5, the J call TRBJ1-1, with TRBD1 matching over 12 bases. With V trimmed by 6 bases and J by 6 bases, 5 bases remained unmatched. The CDR3 is 14 residues long. Germline V gene lookup returns CDR1 MNHEY and CDR2 SVGAGI.

The rearrangement links TRBV25-1 to TRBJ1-5, with D perhaps matching TRBD1 (5 bases). CDR1 is MGHDK and CDR2 is SYGVNS in the germline V gene. Trimming pared 1 base from V and 5 bases from J, leaving 9 bases between. The CDR3 sequence is 14 residues long. CDR3 bases: TGTGCCAGCAGTGAATCTTCAGGGTATCAGCCCCAGCATTTT. This encodes CASSESSGYQPQHF.

In DNA, the CDR3 is TGTGCCAGCAGCTCACCCGGGACAGGGCAAGAGACCCAGTACTTC. It translates to CASSSPGTGQETQYF. The V and J genes are TRBV7-6 and TRBJ2-5; 9 nucleotides line up with TRBD1. The CDR3 is 15 amino acids. The germline V gene has CDR1 SGHVS and CDR2 FNYEAQ. Germline trimming cut 4 bases from V and 2 bases from J; bases unmatched to any gene: 5.

This chain links TRBV11-2 with TRBJ1-2; TRBD1 matches 9 bases. The CDR3 runs 15 residues. Unmatched junction bases numbered 5, after V lost 4 bases and J lost 2 bases. Germline CDR1 reads SGHAT; CDR2 reads FQNNGV. The CDR3 DNA sequence: TGTGCCAGCAGCTATTCCGGGACAGGGAACTATGGCTACACCTTC. Amino acid sequence: CASSYSGTGNYGYTF.

The genes are TRBV7-8 and TRBJ2-1; 9 nucleotides agree with TRBD1. After removal of 4 bases from V and 5 bases from J, the junction contained 6 bases not matched to a gene. The CDR3 covers 15 residues. Germline CDR1 reads SGHVS; CDR2 reads FQNEAQ. The CDR3 sequence: CASSSDRGGHNEQFF. The CDR3 DNA is TGTGCCAGCAGCTCCGACAGGGGGGGGCACAATGAGCAGTTCTTC. The variable domain in full, with the rest retrieved from reference TRBV7-8 and TRBJ2-1, is GAGVSQSPRYKVAKRGQDVALRCDPISGHVSLFWYQQALGQGPEFLTYFQNEAQLDKSGLPSDRFFAERPEGSVSTLKIQRTQQEDSAVYLCASSSDRGGHNEQFFGPGTRLTVL.

This clone was detected only once. This chain joins TRBV6-5 and TRBJ1-5; possible D gene TRBD1, 6 bases. The V end lost 1 base, the J end lost 5 bases, and 9 bases lay between the germline ends. This CDR3 has 14 residues. Germline V gene data show CDR1 as MNHEY and CDR2 as SVGAGI. The CDR3 reads CASSYFAGDQPQHF. CDR3 coding DNA: TGTGCCAGCAGTTACTTTGCAGGGGATCAGCCCCAGCATTTT.

This sequence joins TRBV18 and TRBJ2-5; D is perhaps TRBD1 (5 bases). The germline gives CDR1 KGHSH, CDR2 LQKENI. The CDR3 has 14 amino acids. With 2 bases removed from V and 3 bases from J, the gap between germline ends came to 10 bases. CDR3 loop: CASSPRGIKETQYF. The CDR3 region has the DNA TGTGCCAGCTCACCAAGGGGAATCAAAGAGACCCAGTACTTC.

This chain joins TRBV9 and TRBJ1-1; D is undetermined. Germline CDR1 and CDR2: SGDLS and YYNGEE. Trimming cost V 4 bases and J 7 bases, with 23 bases left between them. The CDR3 loop spans 16 amino acids. CDR3 in DNA: TGTGCCAGCAGCCCCTATCCGACCGGGTCCAAGGATGAAGCTTTCTTT. It translates to CASSPYPTGSKDEAFF. Full variable domain (rest looked up from reference TRBV9 and TRBJ1-1): DSGVTQTPKHLITATGQRVTLRCSPRSGDLSVYWYQQSLDQGLQFLIQYYNGEERAKGNILERFSAQQFPDLHSELNLSSLELGDSALYFCASSPYPTGSKDEAFFGQGTRLTVV.

The J gene is TRBJ1-5, the V gene TRBV15; 8 bases match TRBD1. The CDR3 consists of 14 residues. Germline CDR1 LNHNV, CDR2 YYDKDF (reference sequence). V lost 3 bases, J lost 2 bases, and 0 bases stayed unmatched. CDR3 nucleotides: TGTGCCACCAGCAGGACAGGGGGCAATCAGCCCCAGCATTTT. Its protein is CATSRTGGNQPQHF. The full variable domain, with the rest looked up from reference TRBV15 and TRBJ1-5, is DAMVIQNPRYQVTQFGKPVTLSCSQTLNHNVMYWYQQKSSQAPKLLFHYYDKDFNNEADTPDNFQSRRPNTSFCFLDIRSPGLGDTAMYLCATSRTGGNQPQHFGDGTRLSIL.

This chain uses TRBV6-2 or TRBV6-3 with TRBJ2-7; D unclear. CDR1 is MNHEY and CDR2 is SVGEGT in the germline V gene. V lost 5 bases and J 4 bases, leaving 12 bases between the germline ends. There are 13 residues in the CDR3. This chain's CDR3 is CASSPRGEYEQYV. As DNA, the CDR3 is TGTGCCAGCAGTCCCCGAGGAGAATACGAGCAGTACGTC.

The chain links TRBV18 to TRBJ1-2; D not certain. Germline CDR1 is KGHSH and CDR2 is LQKENI. This CDR3 contains 16 residues. V lost 0 bases and J lost 6, with 17 bases in between. The CDR3 loop reads CASSPPVSRSSDGYTF. The CDR3 DNA reads TGTGCCAGCTCACCACCGGTCTCTAGGAGCTCAGATGGCTACACCTTC.

Of note for this clone: This CDR3 is also generated by other DNA sequences in the sample. The chain links TRBV5-1 to TRBJ1-2; TRBD1 matches at 9 bases. The V gene end was trimmed by 5 bases and the J gene end by 2 bases; junction bases not matched to a gene: 4. This CDR3 is 14 amino acids long. CDR1 and CDR2 from the germline V gene are SGHRS and YFSETQ. CDR3 in DNA: TGCGCCAGCAGGCCAGGACAGGGGAACTATGGCTACACCTTC. Translating it yields CASRPGQGNYGYTF.

This clone was counted a single time. The genes are TRBV5-8 and TRBJ1-5, with D perhaps matching TRBD1 (6 bases). V lost 0 bases and J 2 bases, leaving 6 bases between the germline ends. Germline CDR1 SGHTS, CDR2 YDEGEE. The CDR3 is made up of 14 amino acids. CDR3 nucleotide sequence: TGTGCCAGCAGCTTGGACAGGGGCAATCAGCCCCAGCATTTT. This encodes CASSLDRGNQPQHF.

The V and J genes are TRBV4-1 and TRBJ2-1, with no clear D. The CDR3 runs to 18 residues. Germline V gives CDR1 MGHRA, CDR2 YSYEKL. V dropped 0 bases and J dropped 4 bases, with 19 bases sitting between them. Here the CDR3 DNA reads TGCGCCAGCAGCCAAGACTACGCACTTCGGGTAACTTACAATGAGCAGTTCTTC. Amino acids: CASSQDYALRVTYNEQFF.

The V call is TRBV23-1, the J call TRBJ2-7, with 7 bases matching TRBD1. TRBV23-1 has ORF status, its function being uncertain. The CDR3 spans 13 residues. The V segment lost 8 bases and the J segment 0 bases; nucleotides outside the gene matches: 4. The CDR3 DNA sequence: TGCGCCAGCCAGGGGGACCGCTCCTACGAGCAGTACTTC. This codes for CASQGDRSYEQYF.

The chain links TRBV7-3 to TRBJ2-3; 7 positions match TRBD1. Germline lookup yields CDR1 SGHTA and CDR2 FQGTGA. CDR3 length: 15 amino acids. V shed 2 bases and J 2 bases; nucleotides not matched to a gene: 4. The CDR3 sequence is CASSLAGGATDTQYF. In DNA form, the CDR3 reads TGTGCCAGCAGCTTAGCAGGGGGAGCCACAGATACGCAGTATTTT.